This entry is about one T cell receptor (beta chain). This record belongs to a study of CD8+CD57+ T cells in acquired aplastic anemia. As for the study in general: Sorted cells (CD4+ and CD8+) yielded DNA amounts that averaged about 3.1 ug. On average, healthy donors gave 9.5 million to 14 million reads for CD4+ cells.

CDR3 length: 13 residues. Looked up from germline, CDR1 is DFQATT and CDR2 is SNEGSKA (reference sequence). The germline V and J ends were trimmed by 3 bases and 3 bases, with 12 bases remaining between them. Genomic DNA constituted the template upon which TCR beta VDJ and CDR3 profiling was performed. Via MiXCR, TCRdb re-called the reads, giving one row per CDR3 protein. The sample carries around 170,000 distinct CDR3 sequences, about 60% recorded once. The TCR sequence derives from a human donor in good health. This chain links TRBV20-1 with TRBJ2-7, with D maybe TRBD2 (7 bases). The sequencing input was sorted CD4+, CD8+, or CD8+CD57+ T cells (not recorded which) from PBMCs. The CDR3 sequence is CSASGGASYEQYF. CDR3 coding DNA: TGCAGTGCTAGTGGGGGGGCGAGCTACGAGCAGTACTTC.